This T cell receptor (beta chain) was sequenced during a study (dated by TCRdb to between 2014 and 2016). For the study in its entirety: The study examined whether tumor-infiltrating Tregs in breast cancer are drawn from blood Tregs or arise in situ by conversion from other CD4+ T cell subsets. What the work shows at the level of the full study, not this receptor alone: Tumor-infiltrating Treg TCR alpha and beta sequences overlapped most with tumor naive CD4+ T cells, then with blood naive CD4+ T cells. The validation in the larger cohort was limited to a single TCR beta V-J rearrangement instead of whole repertoires. Tumor memory CD4+ T cell TCR gene usage was found to cluster with blood and lymph node memory CD4+ cells and with lymph node naive CD4+ cells.

At least ten counts were recorded for this clonotype. Its cognate antigen has yet to be identified. No much larger clone exists at a distance of one base, and base qualities are not known. Cells that were CD4+CD25+CD127-/low were the ones isolated as Tregs. Tregs, naive and memory CD4+ T cells from tumor, blood and ipsilateral draining lymph nodes of roughly 5 breast cancer patients underwent full-length TCR alpha and beta sequencing. Tumor tissue and lymph nodes obtained from ipsilateral axillary dissection were perfused with PBS, minced and then digested with collagenase I and hyaluronidase. A purity exceeding 90% was confirmed by FACS for the sorted cell populations. There are 11 amino acids in the CDR3, from cysteine to phenylalanine inclusive. Left in the record is the CDR3 DNA by itself, 33 bases read in frame from the first base. Relative to germline, V is 5 bases shorter and J is 7 bases shorter, with 7 bases between their ends. The CDR1 and CDR2 encoded by the germline V gene are KGHDR and SFDVKD.

Full-length TCR variable regions were amplified by 5' RACE PCR with constant-region reverse primers, and semi-nested PCR with Nested Universal Primer A was subsequently performed. Using the ReliaPrep RNA Cell Miniprep System, total RNA was extracted, and the SMARTer RACE 5'/3' Kit was then used to reverse transcribe the RNA into 5'RACE-ready cDNA. An Illumina MiSeq was used to sequence the full-length TCR alpha and beta libraries, which had been barcoded with multiplex adaptors. As for the authors' bioinformatics: Sequencing data were pooled across the five patients for each of nine subset-tissue groups and compared by unsupervised clustering of TCR gene usage. Repertoire similarity was calculated with the Morisita-Horn index, weighting shared sequences by their contribution to each repertoire. TCRdb trimmed the raw reads at Q25, called clones with MiXCR and kept productive beta chains. Each CDR3 protein gets just one entry, which takes the most common genes and DNA from the rows behind it. TCRdb's processing, not the authors', yielded these V and J calls. This sample has 50,000 to 60,000 distinct CDR3 sequences in its table, and about a fifth of those were observed once. Under 3.5% of the sample is in the top ten clones.

The sequence derives from a female donor with breast cancer. The V gene is TRBV24-1 and the J gene is TRBJ1-1; the D segment cannot be called with confidence. The specimen sequenced was tumor-infiltrating Tregs sorted from the breast tumor. The sequence in DNA is TGTGCCACCAGTGCGCAAGATGAAGCTTTCTTT. This translates into CATSAQDEAFF.